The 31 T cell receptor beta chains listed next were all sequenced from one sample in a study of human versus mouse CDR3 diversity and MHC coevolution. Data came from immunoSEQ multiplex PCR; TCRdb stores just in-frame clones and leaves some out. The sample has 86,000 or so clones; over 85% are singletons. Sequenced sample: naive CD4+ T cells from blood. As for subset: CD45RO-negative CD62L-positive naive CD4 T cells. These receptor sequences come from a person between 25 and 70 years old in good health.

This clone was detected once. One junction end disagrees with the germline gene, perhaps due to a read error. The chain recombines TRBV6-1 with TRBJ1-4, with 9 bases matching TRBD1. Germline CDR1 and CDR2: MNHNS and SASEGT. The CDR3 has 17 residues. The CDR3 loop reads CAGSEDHRGQSNEKLFF. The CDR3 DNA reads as TGTGCCGGCAGTGAAGATCACAGGGGGCAATCTAATGAAAAACTGTTTTTT.

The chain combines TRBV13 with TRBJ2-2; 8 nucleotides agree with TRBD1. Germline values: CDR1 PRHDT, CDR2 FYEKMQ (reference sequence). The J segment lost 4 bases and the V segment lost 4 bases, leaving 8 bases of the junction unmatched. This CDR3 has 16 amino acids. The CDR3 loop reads CASSSHQGARTGELFF. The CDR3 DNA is TGTGCCAGCAGCTCACATCAGGGGGCTCGCACCGGGGAGCTGTTTTTT. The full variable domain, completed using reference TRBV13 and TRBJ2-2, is AAGVIQSPRHLIKEKRETATLKCYPIPRHDTVYWYQQGPGQDPQFLISFYEKMQSDKGSIPDRFSAQQFSDYHSELNMSSLELGDSALYFCASSSHQGARTGELFFGEGSRLTVL.

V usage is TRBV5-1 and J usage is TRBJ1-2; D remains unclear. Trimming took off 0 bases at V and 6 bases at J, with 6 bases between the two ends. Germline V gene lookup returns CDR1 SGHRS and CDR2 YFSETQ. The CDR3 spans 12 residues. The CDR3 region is CASSLGHDGYTF. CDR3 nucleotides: TGCGCCAGCAGCTTGGGGCATGATGGCTACACCTTC.

CDR3 residues: CARGGRDRGETSNQPQHF. The CDR3 DNA reads as TGCGCCAGAGGAGGCCGGGACAGGGGCGAAACTAGCAATCAGCCCCAGCATTTT. The J gene is TRBJ1-5, the V gene TRBV5-1; 10 bases match TRBD1. The ends lost 8 bases at V and 0 bases at J; junction bases unmatched: 14. The V gene's germline CDR1 is SGHRS and CDR2 YFSETQ. This CDR3 is 18 amino acids long.

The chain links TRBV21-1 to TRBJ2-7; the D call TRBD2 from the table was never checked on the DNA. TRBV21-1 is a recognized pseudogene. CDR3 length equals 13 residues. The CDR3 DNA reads TGTGCCAGCAGCAACCGGGGGATGCACGAGCAGTACTTC. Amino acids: CASSNRGMHEQYF.

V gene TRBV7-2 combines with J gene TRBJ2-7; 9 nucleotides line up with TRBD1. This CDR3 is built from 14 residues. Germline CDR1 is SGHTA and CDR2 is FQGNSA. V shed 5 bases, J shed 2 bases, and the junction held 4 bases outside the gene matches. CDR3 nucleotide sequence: TGTGCCAGCAGCCGACAGGGGGGGCCCTACGAGCAGTACTTC. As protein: CASSRQGGPYEQYF.

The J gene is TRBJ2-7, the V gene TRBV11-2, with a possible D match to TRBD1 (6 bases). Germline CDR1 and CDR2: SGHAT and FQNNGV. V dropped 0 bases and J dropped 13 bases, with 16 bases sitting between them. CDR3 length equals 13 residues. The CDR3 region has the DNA TGTGCCAGCAGCTTAGACCGACAGGACGTTCTTTACTTC. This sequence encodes CASSLDRQDVLYF.

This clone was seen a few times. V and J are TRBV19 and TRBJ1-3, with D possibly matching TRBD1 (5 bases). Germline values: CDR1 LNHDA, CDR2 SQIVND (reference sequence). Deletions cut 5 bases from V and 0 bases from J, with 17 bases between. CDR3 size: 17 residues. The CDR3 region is CASSARDSTFSGNTIYF. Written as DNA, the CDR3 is TGTGCCAGTAGTGCCCGGGACTCAACCTTCTCTGGAAACACCATATATTTT.

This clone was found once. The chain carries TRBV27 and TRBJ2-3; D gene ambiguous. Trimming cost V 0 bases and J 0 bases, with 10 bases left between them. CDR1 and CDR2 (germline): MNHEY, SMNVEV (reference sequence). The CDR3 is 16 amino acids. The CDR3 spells CASSLSRLSSTDTQYF. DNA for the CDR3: TGTGCCAGCAGTTTATCGCGGCTTTCTAGCACAGATACGCAGTATTTT.

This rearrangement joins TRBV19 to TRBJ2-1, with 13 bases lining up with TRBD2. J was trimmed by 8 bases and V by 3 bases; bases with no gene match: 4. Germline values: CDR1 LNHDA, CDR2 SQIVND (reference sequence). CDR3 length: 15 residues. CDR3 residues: CASSIRTSGSDEQFF. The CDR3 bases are TGTGCCAGTAGTATCCGGACTAGCGGGAGCGATGAGCAGTTCTTC.

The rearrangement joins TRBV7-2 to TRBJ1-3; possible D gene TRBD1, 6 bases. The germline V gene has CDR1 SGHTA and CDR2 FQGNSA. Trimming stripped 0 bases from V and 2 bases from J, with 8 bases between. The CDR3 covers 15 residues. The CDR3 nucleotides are TGTGCCAGCAGCTTAGCGACAGGAACTGGAAACACCATATATTTT. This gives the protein CASSLATGTGNTIYF.

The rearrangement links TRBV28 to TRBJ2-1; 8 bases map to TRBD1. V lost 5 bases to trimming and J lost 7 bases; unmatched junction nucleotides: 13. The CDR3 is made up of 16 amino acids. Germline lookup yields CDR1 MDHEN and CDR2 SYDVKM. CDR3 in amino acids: CASSPAAGGARNEQFF. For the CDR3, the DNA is TGTGCCAGCAGTCCCGCGGCAGGGGGCGCGAGGAATGAGCAGTTCTTC.

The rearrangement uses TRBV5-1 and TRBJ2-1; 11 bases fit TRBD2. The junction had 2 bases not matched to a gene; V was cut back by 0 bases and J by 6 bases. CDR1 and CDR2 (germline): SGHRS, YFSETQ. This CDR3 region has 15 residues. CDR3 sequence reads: CASSLGLAGINEQFF. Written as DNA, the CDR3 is TGCGCCAGCAGCTTGGGACTAGCGGGGATCAATGAGCAGTTCTTC.

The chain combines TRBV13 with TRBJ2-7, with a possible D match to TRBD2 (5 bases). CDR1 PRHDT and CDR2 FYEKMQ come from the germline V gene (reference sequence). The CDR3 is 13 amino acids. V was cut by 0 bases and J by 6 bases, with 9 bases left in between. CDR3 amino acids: CASSLGPEGEQYF. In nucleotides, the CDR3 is TGTGCCAGCAGCTTAGGCCCTGAGGGCGAGCAGTACTTC.

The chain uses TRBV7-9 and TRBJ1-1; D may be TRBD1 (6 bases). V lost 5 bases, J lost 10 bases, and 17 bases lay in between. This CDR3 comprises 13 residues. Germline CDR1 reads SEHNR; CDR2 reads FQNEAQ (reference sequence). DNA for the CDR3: TGTGCCAGCAGCCAGGGATGGGGGGGCATAGCTTTCTTT. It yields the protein CASSQGWGGIAFF. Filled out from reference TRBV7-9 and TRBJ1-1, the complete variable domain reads DTGVSQNPRHKITKRGQNVTFRCDPISEHNRLYWYRQTLGQGPEFLTYFQNEAQLEKSRLLSDRFSAERPKGSFSTLEIQRTEQGDSAMYLCASSQGWGGIAFFGQGTRLTVV.

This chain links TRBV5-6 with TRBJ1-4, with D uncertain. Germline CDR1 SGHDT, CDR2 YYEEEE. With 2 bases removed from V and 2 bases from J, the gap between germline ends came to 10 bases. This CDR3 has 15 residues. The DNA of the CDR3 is TGTGCCAGCAGCTTCAGGCAGGCGACTAATGAAAAACTGTTTTTT. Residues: CASSFRQATNEKLFF.

The DNA of the CDR3 is TGTGCCAACGGGGGTAACACTGAAGCTTTCTTT. It yields the protein CANGGNTEAFF. This chain connects TRBV6-1 to TRBJ1-1; maybe TRBD1 (5 bases). V dropped 10 bases and J dropped 2 bases, with 8 bases sitting between them. There are 11 residues in the CDR3. CDR1 is MNHNS and CDR2 is SASEGT in the germline V gene.

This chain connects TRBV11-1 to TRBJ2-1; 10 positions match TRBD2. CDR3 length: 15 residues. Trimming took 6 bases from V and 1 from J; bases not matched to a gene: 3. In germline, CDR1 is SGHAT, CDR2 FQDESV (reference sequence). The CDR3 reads CASSPSGSSYNEQFF. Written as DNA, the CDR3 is TGTGCCAGCAGTCCTAGCGGGAGTTCCTACAATGAGCAGTTCTTC.

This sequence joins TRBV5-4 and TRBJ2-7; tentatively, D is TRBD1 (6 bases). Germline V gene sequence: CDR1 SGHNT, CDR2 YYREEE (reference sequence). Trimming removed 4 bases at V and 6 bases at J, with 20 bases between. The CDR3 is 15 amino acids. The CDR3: CASSGNENRVSEQYF. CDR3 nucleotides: TGTGCCAGCAGCGGTAACGAAAACAGGGTTTCCGAGCAGTACTTC.

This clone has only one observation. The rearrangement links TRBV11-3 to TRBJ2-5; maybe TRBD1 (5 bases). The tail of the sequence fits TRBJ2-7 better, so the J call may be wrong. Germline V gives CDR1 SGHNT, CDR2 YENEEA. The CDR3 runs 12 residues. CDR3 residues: CASSLDQGEQYF. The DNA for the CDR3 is TGTGCCAGCAGCTTAGATCAGGGCGAGCAGTACTTC.

The CDR3 loop is CASSPQGLAETYEQYF. As DNA, the CDR3 is TGTGCCAGCAGCCCCCAGGGACTAGCGGAGACCTACGAGCAGTACTTC. The V and J genes are TRBV7-3 and TRBJ2-7; TRBD2 agrees at 11 bases. The CDR3 covers 16 residues. The germline CDR1 and CDR2 sequences are SGHTA and FQGTGA. The junction had 8 bases not matched to a gene; V was cut back by 5 bases and J by 2 bases.

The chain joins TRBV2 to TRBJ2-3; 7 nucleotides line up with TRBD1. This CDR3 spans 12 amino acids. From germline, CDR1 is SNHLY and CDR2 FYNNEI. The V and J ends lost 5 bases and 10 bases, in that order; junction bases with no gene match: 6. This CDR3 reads CASSRRQGPQYF. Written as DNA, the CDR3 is TGTGCCAGCAGTCGACGACAGGGACCGCAGTATTTT. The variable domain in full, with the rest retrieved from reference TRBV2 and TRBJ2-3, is EPEVTQTPSHQVTQMGQEVILRCVPISNHLYFYWYRQILGQKVEFLVSFYNNEISEKSEIFDDQFSVERPDGSNFTLKIRSTKLEDSAMYFCASSRRQGPQYFGPGTRLTVL.

This chain's CDR3 is CASSTTGPKETQYF. CDR3 coding DNA: TGTGCCAGCTCAACGACAGGACCGAAAGAGACCCAGTACTTC. The genes are TRBV18 and TRBJ2-5, with D possibly matching TRBD1 (6 bases). Deletions cut 5 bases from V and 3 bases from J, with 13 bases between. The germline gives CDR1 KGHSH, CDR2 LQKENI. The CDR3 has 14 residues.

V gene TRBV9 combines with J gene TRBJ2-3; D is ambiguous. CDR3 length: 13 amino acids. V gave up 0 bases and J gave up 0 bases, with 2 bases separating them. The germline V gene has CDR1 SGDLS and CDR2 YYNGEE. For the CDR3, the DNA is TGTGCCAGCAGCGTAGTAAGCACAGATACGCAGTATTTT. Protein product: CASSVVSTDTQYF.

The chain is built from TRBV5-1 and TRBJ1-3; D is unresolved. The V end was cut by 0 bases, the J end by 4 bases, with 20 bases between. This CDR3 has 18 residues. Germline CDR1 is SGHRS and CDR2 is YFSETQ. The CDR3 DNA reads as TGCGCCAGCAGCTTGGGAAGTCGGCAGGTCTATGCGGGAAACACCATATATTTT. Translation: CASSLGSRQVYAGNTIYF.

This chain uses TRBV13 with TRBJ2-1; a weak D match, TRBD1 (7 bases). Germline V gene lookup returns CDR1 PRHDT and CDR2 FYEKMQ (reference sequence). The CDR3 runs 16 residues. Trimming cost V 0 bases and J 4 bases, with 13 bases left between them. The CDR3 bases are TGTGCCAGCAGCTTAGGCCAGGGGGGCCGGTACAATGAGCAGTTCTTC. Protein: CASSLGQGGRYNEQFF.

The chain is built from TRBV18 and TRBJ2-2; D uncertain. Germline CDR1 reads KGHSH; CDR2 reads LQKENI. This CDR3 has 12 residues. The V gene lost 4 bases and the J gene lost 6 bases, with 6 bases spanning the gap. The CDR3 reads CASSRSAGELFF. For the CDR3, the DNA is TGTGCCAGCTCACGGAGTGCCGGGGAGCTGTTTTTT.

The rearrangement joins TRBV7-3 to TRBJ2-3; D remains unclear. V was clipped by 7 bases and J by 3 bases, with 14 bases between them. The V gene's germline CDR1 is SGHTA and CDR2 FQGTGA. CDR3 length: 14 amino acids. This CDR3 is CASKRSATTDTQYF. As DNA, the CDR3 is TGTGCCAGCAAGCGAAGCGCGACTACAGATACGCAGTATTTT. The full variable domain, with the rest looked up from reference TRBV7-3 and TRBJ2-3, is GAGVSQTPSNKVTEKGKYVELRCDPISGHTALYWYRQSLGQGPEFLIYFQGTGAADDSGLPNDRFFAVRPEGSVSTLKIQRTERGDSAVYLCASKRSATTDTQYFGPGTRLTVL.

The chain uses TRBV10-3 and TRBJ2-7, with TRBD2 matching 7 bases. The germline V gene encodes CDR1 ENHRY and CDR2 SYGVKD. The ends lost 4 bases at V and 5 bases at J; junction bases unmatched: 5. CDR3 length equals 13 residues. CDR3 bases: TGTGCCATCAGTGTCGGGACTACTGACGAGCAGTACTTC. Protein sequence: CAISVGTTDEQYF.

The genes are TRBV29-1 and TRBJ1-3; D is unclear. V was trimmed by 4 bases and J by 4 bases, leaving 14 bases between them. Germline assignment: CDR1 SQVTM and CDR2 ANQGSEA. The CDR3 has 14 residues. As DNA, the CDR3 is TGCAGCGTTGTCAAACCGACCGGGGGAAACACCATATATTTT. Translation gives CSVVKPTGGNTIYF.

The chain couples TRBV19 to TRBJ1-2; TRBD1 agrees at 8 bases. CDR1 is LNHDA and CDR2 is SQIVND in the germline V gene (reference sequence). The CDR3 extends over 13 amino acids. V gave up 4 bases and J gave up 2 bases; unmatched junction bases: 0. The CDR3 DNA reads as TGTGCCAGTAGTAGACAGGGGAACTATGGCTACACCTTC. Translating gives CASSRQGNYGYTF.